This record covers a single TCR beta chain. The data were taken from a study of control samples from healthy donors and cancer patients. Method: immunoSEQ multiplex PCR; TCRdb's copy keeps in-frame clones and lacks some. The sample holds 150,000 to 200,000 clones, around 89% seen once. With 5 bases removed from V and 5 bases from J, the gap between germline ends came to 12 bases. The germline V gene encodes CDR1 MNHEY and CDR2 SVGEGT. The length of the CDR3 is 13 residues. The chain carries TRBV6-2 or TRBV6-3 and TRBJ2-5, with no clear D. The receptor's source is a woman aged 45-65 years in good health. Sequenced: blood. The CDR3 is CASSAPARETQYF. Written as DNA, the CDR3 is TGTGCCAGCAGTGCCCCGGCACGGGAGACCCAGTACTTC.